Following are 27 T cell receptor beta chains from one sample sequenced in a study of blood T cells in healthy people across ages. Primers used in a second PCR of about 7 to 12 cycles were a sample-barcoded 5' primer and a J-beta primer mix. TCRdb reanalysed the 5' RACE reads using MiXCR and keeps one entry per CDR3 protein. Of 1.5 million to 2 million distinct CDR3 sequences listed, 30% to 35% were seen once; the top ten hold around 11%. Sequenced sample: blood. All receptors come from a woman younger than 45 in good health.

The chain combines TRBV9 with TRBJ1-2; unclear D gene. Looked up from germline, CDR1 is SGDLS and CDR2 is YYNGEE. V lost 0 bases and J 14 bases, leaving 20 bases between the germline ends. The CDR3 runs 14 residues. CDR3 sequence reads: CASSVGTDGPLRTF. CDR3 DNA sequence: TGTGCCAGCAGCGTAGGAACGGACGGCCCCCTTAGGACCTTC.

The V gene is TRBV10-2, the J gene TRBJ2-3; 8 bases fit TRBD2. J gave up 2 bases and V 0 bases, and 10 bases lay outside the gene matches. The CDR3 contains 18 residues. CDR1 is WSHSY and CDR2 is SAAADI in the germline V gene. CDR3 DNA sequence: TGCGCCAGCAGTGAGTCCGAGGGGACTAGTGGGAACACAGATACGCAGTATTTT. Protein sequence: CASSESEGTSGNTDTQYF.

V and J are TRBV7-2 and TRBJ2-3; 12 nucleotides align to TRBD2. The CDR3 consists of 16 residues. V was clipped by 5 bases and J by 4 bases; unmatched bases: 7. Germline V gene lookup returns CDR1 SGHTA and CDR2 FQGNSA. The CDR3 coding sequence is TGTGCCAGCAGCCCTTGGACTAGCGGGGTGGCAGATACGCAGTATTTT. This encodes CASSPWTSGVADTQYF. The whole variable domain, remainder taken from reference TRBV7-2 and TRBJ2-3, is GAGVSQSPSNKVTEKGKDVELRCDPISGHTALYWYRQSLGQGLEFLIYFQGNSAPDKSGLPSDRFSAERTGGSVSTLTIQRTQQEDSAVYLCASSPWTSGVADTQYFGPGTRLTVL.

This clonotype showed up just a few times. The chain employs TRBV7-9 and TRBJ2-4; TRBD2 matches at 10 bases. The CDR3 totals 14 residues. The germline V gene has CDR1 SEHNR and CDR2 FQNEAQ (reference sequence). J gave up 12 bases and V 3 bases, and 8 bases lay outside the gene matches. In DNA form, the CDR3 reads TGTGCCAGCAGCTTCCTCAAGCGGGAGGGCCCTCAGTACTTC. It yields the protein CASSFLKREGPQYF.

This clonotype turned up a few times. The rearrangement uses TRBV6-1 and TRBJ2-3, with TRBD2 identical over 8 bases. This CDR3 is built from 17 residues. CDR1 MNHNS and CDR2 SASEGT come from the germline V gene. V shed 2 bases, J shed 1 base, and the junction held 8 bases outside the gene matches. CDR3 DNA: TGTGCCAGCAGTGAAATCCAGCGGGAGATGGGCACAGATACGCAGTATTTT. Protein product: CASSEIQREMGTDTQYF.

V is TRBV6-5 and J is TRBJ2-2; perhaps TRBD1 as D (6 bases). In germline, CDR1 is MNHEY, CDR2 SVGAGI. The CDR3 length is 12 residues. Trimming stripped 5 bases from V and 8 bases from J, with 9 bases between. CDR3 residues: CASSMGTGELFF. CDR3 sequence (DNA): TGTGCCAGCAGTATGGGGACAGGGGAGCTGTTTTTT.

Only a few counts were recorded for this clonotype. The chain's CDR3 is CSAYSGTSTDTQYF. CDR3 sequence (DNA): TGCAGTGCTTATAGCGGAACTAGCACAGATACGCAGTATTTT. The chain carries TRBV20-1 and TRBJ2-3, with a tentative D call TRBD2 (6 bases). Trimming pared 5 bases from V and 0 bases from J, leaving 12 bases between. Germline V gene lookup returns CDR1 DFQATT and CDR2 SNEGSKA (reference sequence). This CDR3 has 14 residues.

The chain joins TRBV6-5 to TRBJ1-2; D ambiguous. The CDR3 has 14 residues. The V gene lost 4 bases and the J gene lost 2 bases, with 11 bases spanning the gap. The germline V gene has CDR1 MNHEY and CDR2 SVGAGI. The CDR3 region is CASSSLIGNYGYTF. The CDR3 nucleotides are TGTGCCAGCAGTTCCCTTATAGGCAACTATGGCTACACCTTC.

The rearrangement joins TRBV20-1 to TRBJ1-2, with D possibly matching TRBD1 (6 bases). The CDR3 has 15 amino acids. Trimming removed 5 bases at V and 0 bases at J, with 16 bases between. Germline V gene sequence: CDR1 DFQATT, CDR2 SNEGSKA (reference sequence). CDR3 sequence reads: CSAPDTGKANYGYTF. The CDR3 region has the DNA TGCAGTGCTCCCGATACAGGGAAAGCTAACTATGGCTACACCTTC.

The V call is TRBV11-2, the J call TRBJ2-3; 7 bases match TRBD2. V was pared by 7 bases and J by 3 bases, with 7 bases of the junction left unmatched. The CDR3 length is 14 residues. Per the germline V gene, CDR1 is SGHAT and CDR2 is FQNNGV. The CDR3 loop reads CASKGEGQTDTQYF. In DNA form, the CDR3 reads TGTGCCAGCAAAGGGGAGGGGCAGACAGATACGCAGTATTTT.

The chain couples TRBV7-8 to TRBJ2-7, with D possibly being TRBD1 or TRBD2 (5 bases each). This CDR3 is built from 15 residues. Trimming took off 2 bases at V and 7 bases at J, with 18 bases between the two ends. Germline V CDR1 and CDR2: SGHVS, FQNEAQ. DNA of the CDR3: TGTGCCAGCAGCTTACAGGCAGGGTCCGGCGGGGAGCAGTACTTC. It is translated as CASSLQAGSGGEQYF.

The chain carries TRBV5-6 and TRBJ1-6; a weak D match, TRBD1 (5 bases). The CDR3 length is 15 residues. In germline, CDR1 is SGHDT, CDR2 YYEEEE. V was cut by 4 bases and J by 7 bases, with 15 bases left in between. The CDR3 loop reads CASSVSRVENSPLHF. Written as DNA, the CDR3 is TGTGCCAGCAGCGTCTCCAGGGTGGAGAATTCACCCCTCCACTTT.

V usage is TRBV2 and J usage is TRBJ1-1; TRBD1 aligns across 7 bases. CDR1 and CDR2 (germline): SNHLY, FYNNEI. The CDR3 extends over 16 amino acids. With 6 bases clipped from V and 0 bases from J, the junction kept 10 bases outside the gene matches. Here the CDR3 reads CASRRGGTSVNTEAFF. The CDR3 DNA reads TGTGCCAGCAGGAGAGGGGGCACTTCTGTGAACACTGAAGCTTTCTTT.

Concerning this clonotype: A read error may produce the germline difference seen at one junction end. V gene TRBV7-2 combines with J gene TRBJ2-5; the D gene is possibly TRBD1 (5 bases). In germline, CDR1 is SGHTA, CDR2 FQGNSA. The CDR3 runs to 14 residues. The CDR3 DNA follows: TGTGTCAGCAGCTTAGGGGCGTTAAAAGAGACCCAGTACTTC. The encoded protein is CVSSLGALKETQYF.

This clonotype was picked up a small number of times. This chain links TRBV5-1 with TRBJ1-2; unclear D gene. The germline V and J ends were trimmed by 5 bases and 2 bases, with 16 bases remaining between them. The CDR3 spans 15 residues. Germline-derived CDR1 and CDR2 are SGHRS and YFSETQ. CDR3 in amino acids: CASRPSQFENYGYTF. The CDR3 nucleotides are TGCGCCAGCAGACCTTCGCAATTCGAAAACTATGGCTACACCTTC.

This clonotype was seen just once. At one end the junction does not follow the germline gene, possibly because of a read error. The chain is built from TRBV15 and TRBJ1-5; D remains unclear. The germline V gene encodes CDR1 LNHNV and CDR2 YYDKDF (reference sequence). The CDR3 length is 15 residues. As DNA, the CDR3 is TGTACCACCAGCAGAACGGACGGGGTCAATCAGCCCCAGCATTTT. Its translation is CTTSRTDGVNQPQHF.

This clonotype showed up just a few times. The chain links TRBV3-1 to TRBJ1-2, with TRBD1 matching 8 bases. The junction had 8 bases not matched to a gene; V was cut back by 0 bases and J by 8 bases. Germline lookup yields CDR1 LGHDT and CDR2 YNNKEL (reference sequence). This CDR3 is built from 15 residues. CDR3 in amino acids: CASSQDRGPSGGYTF. CDR3 coding DNA: TGTGCCAGCAGCCAAGACAGGGGGCCGAGTGGGGGCTACACCTTC.

CDR3 bases: TGTGCCAGCAGCCCAATTGTGACTAGCGATCGCTCTGGGGCCAACGTCCTGACTTTC. The encoded protein is CASSPIVTSDRSGANVLTF. This chain joins TRBV7-3 and TRBJ2-6, with 8 bases aligning to TRBD2. The germline gives CDR1 SGHTA, CDR2 FQGTGA. The CDR3 loop spans 19 amino acids. V lost 5 bases and J lost 0; bases outside the gene matches: 12.

The sample holds a few counts of this clonotype. V usage is TRBV6-5 and J usage is TRBJ2-5; the match to TRBD2 covers 12 bases. After removal of 6 bases from V and 5 bases from J, the junction contained 10 bases not matched to a gene. The V gene's germline CDR1 is MNHEY and CDR2 SVGAGI. The CDR3 is made up of 16 amino acids. CDR3 residues: CASRYQSTSGSETQYF. The CDR3 nucleotides are TGTGCCAGCAGATACCAATCGACTAGCGGGAGTGAGACCCAGTACTTC.

This clonotype was counted between two and nine times. This chain joins TRBV27 and TRBJ2-1, with TRBD2 matching over 9 bases. V trimming: 5 bases; J trimming: 7 bases; junction bases outside the gene matches: 9. Germline assignment: CDR1 MNHEY and CDR2 SMNVEV (reference sequence). The CDR3 runs 15 residues. As DNA, the CDR3 is TGTGCCAGCAGTCCCCGGAGCGGGAGGTTTAATGAGCAGTTCTTC. Translated: CASSPRSGRFNEQFF.

V and J are TRBV2 and TRBJ1-2; 7 bases are a match to TRBD1. V was pared by 8 bases and J by 4 bases, with 16 bases of the junction left unmatched. The CDR3 totals 16 residues. Germline CDR1 SNHLY, CDR2 FYNNEI. CDR3 sequence: CASAKTQTGTAYGYTF. The CDR3 DNA is TGTGCCAGCGCAAAGACTCAGACCGGGACAGCCTATGGCTACACCTTC.

V is TRBV30 and J is TRBJ2-2; 13 bases are shared with TRBD2. The CDR3 spans 16 residues. Trimming removed 3 bases from V and 7 bases from J; junction bases left unmatched: 8. Germline assignment: CDR1 GTSNPN and CDR2 SVGIG (reference sequence). Written as DNA, the CDR3 is TGTGCCTGGAGGATACTAGCGGGAGGGCCCAACGGGGAGCTGTTTTTT. Residues: CAWRILAGGPNGELFF.

The genes are TRBV5-1 and TRBJ2-3; no clear D. Germline lookup yields CDR1 SGHRS and CDR2 YFSETQ. The CDR3 covers 15 residues. The V end lost 7 bases, the J end lost 2 bases, and 17 bases lay between the germline ends. The CDR3 DNA sequence: TGCGCCAGCGGCTCAACGACGAGGTACACAGATACGCAGTATTTT. This translates into CASGSTTRYTDTQYF.

The table lists this clonotype with a few counts. This chain links TRBV7-9 with TRBJ2-5, with a possible D match to TRBD2 (5 bases). Germline-derived CDR1 and CDR2 are SEHNR and FQNEAQ (reference sequence). This CDR3 contains 15 residues. Trimming removed 5 bases from V and 5 bases from J, with 18 bases in between. The CDR3 DNA is TGTGCCAGCAGCCCCGGACTTCTAGCATATGAGACCCAGTACTTC. Amino acids: CASSPGLLAYETQYF.

This clonotype came up many times. The V call is TRBV7-8, the J call TRBJ1-1; D might be TRBD1 (5 bases). The length of the CDR3 is 14 residues. Germline V gene sequence: CDR1 SGHVS, CDR2 FQNEAQ. V shed 1 base and J shed 1 base, with 7 bases lying between them. The CDR3 nucleotides read TGTGCCAGCAGCTTAGGGGGGGGGAACACTGAAGCTTTCTTT. Residues: CASSLGGGNTEAFF.

This clonotype was counted a few times. The gene calls are TRBV12-3 or TRBV12-4 and TRBJ1-2; D call uncertain. The CDR3 has 13 amino acids. With 6 bases removed from V and 8 bases from J, the gap between germline ends came to 16 bases. The CDR3 sequence is CASSEVPGPGYTF. The CDR3 nucleotides are TGTGCCAGCAGCGAAGTTCCAGGCCCAGGCTACACCTTC.

In DNA form, the CDR3 reads TGTGCCATCAGTGACCGCAAGAACGCAGATACGCAGTATTTT. Its translation: CAISDRKNADTQYF. The rearrangement joins TRBV10-3 to TRBJ2-3; D is unresolved. V was cut by 3 bases and J by 4 bases, with 11 bases left in between. The CDR3 contains 14 residues. Germline assignment: CDR1 ENHRY and CDR2 SYGVKD.